The entry below gives a single T cell receptor (beta chain) sequence along with its context. Generated by immunoSEQ multiplex PCR, the TCRdb table keeps only in-frame clones and is missing some. The sample has roughly 380,000 clones; more than 75% are singletons. The sample comes from a study of Ad26.COV2.S vaccination and SARS-CoV-2 variants. The CDR3 consists of 15 residues. The germline V gene encodes CDR1 MNHEY and CDR2 SVGAGI. V was pared by 6 bases and J by 6 bases, with 4 bases of the junction left unmatched. The treatment was: approximately 18 received Ad26.COV2.S at low or high dose, single or two shots; a few received placebo; per-sample allocation not given. Collection of samples fell on day 63 after the first vaccine or placebo injection.

V and J are TRBV6-5 and TRBJ2-2, with 13 bases that match TRBD2. The clonotype was recovered from a person between 18 and 65 years old who received the Ad26.COV2.S COVID-19 vaccine or a placebo. The material was peripheral blood, obtained in a trial of Ad26.COV2.S vaccine versus placebo. The CDR3 DNA sequence: TGTGCCAGCAGAACTAGCGGGGGGGCGGCCGGGGAGCTGTTTTTT. Translated: CASRTSGGAAGELFF.